Listed below are T cell receptor beta chains from one sample, sequenced in a study of vaccination and CD4 T cells after COVID-19. Via MiXCR, TCRdb re-called the PCR reads, giving one row per CDR3 protein. The sample yields around 13,000 distinct CDR3 sequences, about 50% seen once. No cognate antigen is known for these TCRs. The source material was CD4+ T cells from blood, cultured in vitro. The receptor set was obtained from a human donor who had recovered from COVID-19. CDR3s include the opening cysteine and the closing phenylalanine or tryptophan. Fields, in order: clone size, V gene, D gene, J gene, CDR3 protein, CDR3 DNA. D genes are given only for firm matches. Clone sizes are given selectively: once, few, many, or a class where the clone is expanded.

clone_size: .; v_call: TRBV5-1; d_call: .; j_call: TRBJ2-2; cdr3_aa: CASSLIARGSTGELFF; cdr3_nt: TGCGCCAGCAGCTTGATAGCCAGGGGATCTACCGGGGAGCTGTTTTTT
clone_size: .; v_call: TRBV29-1; d_call: .; j_call: TRBJ2-5; cdr3_aa: CSVEGQGPETQYF; cdr3_nt: TGCAGCGTTGAAGGGCAGGGGCCAGAGACCCAGTACTTC
clone_size: .; v_call: TRBV20-1; d_call: TRBD2; j_call: TRBJ2-1; cdr3_aa: CSALGGTSGRVEQFF; cdr3_nt: TGCAGTGCTTTGGGTGGGACTAGCGGGAGGGTTGAGCAGTTCTTC
clone_size: .; v_call: TRBV28; d_call: .; j_call: TRBJ1-2; cdr3_aa: CASSLGGREYGYTF; cdr3_nt: TGTGCCAGCAGCCTCGGTGGCAGGGAGTATGGCTACACCTTC
clone_size: few; v_call: TRBV6-5; d_call: .; j_call: TRBJ2-1; cdr3_aa: CASRYNEQFF; cdr3_nt: TGTGCCAGCAGGTACAATGAGCAGTTCTTC
clone_size: .; v_call: TRBV10-3; d_call: .; j_call: TRBJ2-2; cdr3_aa: CAIRWRNTGELFF; cdr3_nt: TGTGCCATCAGGTGGAGAAACACCGGGGAGCTGTTTTTT
clone_size: few; v_call: TRBV6-2/TRBV6-3; d_call: .; j_call: TRBJ2-1; cdr3_aa: CASSYDNEQFF; cdr3_nt: TGTGCCAGCAGTTATGACAATGAGCAGTTCTTC
clone_size: few; v_call: TRBV6-4; d_call: TRBD1; j_call: TRBJ1-5; cdr3_aa: CASSTGDNQPQHF; cdr3_nt: TGTGCCAGCAGTACAGGGGACAATCAGCCCCAGCATTTT
clone_size: few; v_call: TRBV11-2; d_call: .; j_call: TRBJ2-7; cdr3_aa: CASSPGVGLTYEQYF; cdr3_nt: TGTGCCAGCAGCCCAGGGGTTGGCCTAACCTACGAGCAGTACTTC
clone_size: .; v_call: TRBV12-3/TRBV12-4; d_call: .; j_call: TRBJ1-1; cdr3_aa: CASSRGAATEAFF; cdr3_nt: TGTGCCAGCAGCCGGGGGGCGGCCACTGAAGCTTTCTTT
clone_size: .; v_call: TRBV7-2; d_call: .; j_call: TRBJ1-1; cdr3_aa: CASGRGAEAFF; cdr3_nt: TGTGCCAGCGGGCGGGGGGCTGAAGCTTTCTTT
clone_size: once; v_call: TRBV5-1; d_call: .; j_call: TRBJ2-7; cdr3_aa: CASSFQGYEQYF; cdr3_nt: TGCGCCAGCAGCTTCCAGGGTTACGAGCAGTACTTC
clone_size: .; v_call: TRBV24-1; d_call: TRBD1; j_call: TRBJ2-7; cdr3_aa: CATIPPGQGSYEQYF; cdr3_nt: TGTGCCACCATCCCCCCCGGACAGGGGTCCTACGAGCAGTACTTC
clone_size: .; v_call: TRBV20-1; d_call: TRBD1; j_call: TRBJ2-2; cdr3_aa: CSAVNRDSDNTGELFF; cdr3_nt: TGCAGTGCCGTAAACCGGGACAGCGATAACACCGGGGAGCTGTTTTTT
clone_size: .; v_call: TRBV20-1; d_call: TRBD1; j_call: TRBJ2-1; cdr3_aa: CSASFDRVDGEQFF; cdr3_nt: TGCAGTGCTAGTTTCGACAGGGTGGATGGTGAGCAGTTCTTC
clone_size: few; v_call: TRBV6-5; d_call: TRBD2; j_call: TRBJ2-7; cdr3_aa: CASSYSRLASSYEQYF; cdr3_nt: TGTGCCAGCAGTTACTCAAGACTAGCGAGCTCCTACGAGCAGTACTTC
clone_size: medium-sized; v_call: TRBV12-3/TRBV12-4; d_call: .; j_call: TRBJ2-1; cdr3_aa: CATMGGLGYNEQFF; cdr3_nt: TGTGCCACCATGGGGGGGCTTGGCTACAATGAGCAGTTCTTC
clone_size: few; v_call: TRBV2; d_call: TRBD1; j_call: TRBJ1-6; cdr3_aa: CASSGDSRPLHF; cdr3_nt: TGTGCCAGCAGTGGGGACAGTCGCCCCCTCCACTTT
clone_size: few; v_call: TRBV28; d_call: TRBD1; j_call: TRBJ1-5; cdr3_aa: CASSSSRGIGNQPQHF; cdr3_nt: TGTGCCAGCAGTTCATCCAGGGGGATAGGCAATCAGCCCCAGCATTTT
clone_size: .; v_call: TRBV20-1; d_call: TRBD1; j_call: TRBJ2-7; cdr3_aa: CSAAGQAPEQYF; cdr3_nt: TGCAGTGCTGCGGGACAGGCTCCCGAGCAGTACTTC
clone_size: .; v_call: TRBV6-2/TRBV6-3; d_call: TRBD1; j_call: TRBJ2-7; cdr3_aa: CASSSGQVLEQYF; cdr3_nt: TGTGCCAGCAGTTCGGGACAGGTCCTCGAGCAGTACTTC
clone_size: few; v_call: TRBV21-1; d_call: .; j_call: TRBJ2-7; cdr3_aa: CASSLIGTDEQYF; cdr3_nt: TGTGCCAGCAGCCTCATCGGGACCGACGAGCAGTACTTC
clone_size: .; v_call: TRBV24-1; d_call: .; j_call: TRBJ2-4; cdr3_aa: CATSDSPGRNIQYF; cdr3_nt: TGTGCCACCAGTGACAGTCCCGGGCGGAACATTCAGTACTTC
clone_size: .; v_call: TRBV7-9; d_call: TRBD1; j_call: TRBJ1-5; cdr3_aa: CASSLGQGNQPQHF; cdr3_nt: TGTGCCAGCAGCTTGGGACAGGGCAATCAGCCCCAGCATTTT
clone_size: .; v_call: TRBV7-9; d_call: TRBD1; j_call: TRBJ1-6; cdr3_aa: CASSRTGQGSPLHF; cdr3_nt: TGTGCCAGCAGCCGGACAGGGCAGGGTTCACCCCTCCACTTT
clone_size: .; v_call: TRBV6-1; d_call: .; j_call: TRBJ1-3; cdr3_aa: CASRGNGNTIYF; cdr3_nt: TGTGCCAGTAGGGGGAATGGAAACACCATATATTTT
clone_size: .; v_call: TRBV6-5; d_call: TRBD1; j_call: TRBJ2-7; cdr3_aa: CASSWRAGGGGVYEQYF; cdr3_nt: TGTGCCAGCAGTTGGAGAGCAGGGGGCGGAGGTGTCTACGAGCAGTACTTC
clone_size: .; v_call: TRBV6-1; d_call: .; j_call: TRBJ1-5; cdr3_aa: CASSETRNQPQHF; cdr3_nt: TGTGCCAGCAGTGAAACCCGAAATCAGCCCCAGCATTTT
clone_size: few; v_call: TRBV7-9; d_call: .; j_call: TRBJ1-5; cdr3_aa: CASSLGVGWGQPQHF; cdr3_nt: TGTGCCAGCAGCTTAGGGGTGGGATGGGGTCAGCCCCAGCATTTT
clone_size: .; v_call: TRBV5-5; d_call: TRBD2; j_call: TRBJ2-1; cdr3_aa: CASSPGLAGVSYNEQFF; cdr3_nt: TGTGCCAGCAGCCCGGGACTAGCGGGAGTTTCCTACAATGAGCAGTTCTTC
clone_size: .; v_call: TRBV7-2; d_call: .; j_call: TRBJ2-7; cdr3_aa: CASSSRGALGQYF; cdr3_nt: TGTGCCAGCAGTTCCCGAGGGGCTCTCGGGCAGTACTTC
clone_size: .; v_call: TRBV4-1; d_call: TRBD2; j_call: TRBJ2-1; cdr3_aa: CASSLRGLAGELLDEQFF; cdr3_nt: TGCGCCAGCAGCCTTCGGGGCCTAGCGGGGGAGCTCTTGGATGAGCAGTTCTTC
clone_size: .; v_call: TRBV27; d_call: TRBD2; j_call: TRBJ2-4; cdr3_aa: CASNSRTSGENIQYF; cdr3_nt: TGTGCCAGCAACTCGCGGACTAGCGGAGAAAACATTCAGTACTTC
clone_size: .; v_call: TRBV28; d_call: .; j_call: TRBJ2-7; cdr3_aa: CASSFPTSLSTEQYF; cdr3_nt: TGTGCCAGCAGTTTCCCTACGTCGCTATCGACCGAGCAGTACTTC
clone_size: few; v_call: TRBV28; d_call: .; j_call: TRBJ1-6; cdr3_aa: CASRPTGASPLHF; cdr3_nt: TGTGCCAGCAGGCCAACCGGGGCTTCACCCCTCCACTTT
clone_size: .; v_call: TRBV20-1; d_call: .; j_call: TRBJ1-1; cdr3_aa: CSASRATEAFF; cdr3_nt: TGCAGTGCTAGCCGGGCCACTGAAGCTTTCTTT
clone_size: .; v_call: TRBV6-5; d_call: .; j_call: TRBJ1-2; cdr3_aa: CASSYSGYDGYTF; cdr3_nt: TGTGCCAGCAGTTACTCGGGGTACGATGGCTACACCTTC
clone_size: .; v_call: TRBV7-2; d_call: TRBD2; j_call: TRBJ2-2; cdr3_aa: CASSLRVAGGLNTGELFF; cdr3_nt: TGTGCCAGCAGCTTAAGGGTAGCGGGAGGGCTGAACACCGGGGAGCTGTTTTTT
clone_size: few; v_call: TRBV7-6; d_call: TRBD1; j_call: TRBJ1-1; cdr3_aa: CASSLRQGGTEAFF; cdr3_nt: TGTGCCAGCAGCCTGAGACAGGGGGGCACTGAAGCTTTCTTT
clone_size: .; v_call: TRBV6-5; d_call: .; j_call: TRBJ1-1; cdr3_aa: CASSYGASPWDTEAFF; cdr3_nt: TGTGCCAGCAGTTACGGCGCCTCCCCTTGGGACACTGAAGCTTTCTTT
clone_size: .; v_call: TRBV28; d_call: .; j_call: TRBJ2-7; cdr3_aa: CASSNPGQLQYF; cdr3_nt: TGTGCCAGCAGTAACCCCGGTCAGCTGCAGTACTTC
clone_size: .; v_call: TRBV2; d_call: .; j_call: TRBJ1-1; cdr3_aa: CASSQGMNTEAFF; cdr3_nt: TGTGCCAGCAGTCAGGGAATGAACACTGAAGCTTTCTTT
clone_size: once; v_call: TRBV6-2/TRBV6-3; d_call: .; j_call: TRBJ2-3; cdr3_aa: CASVGTLEGDTQYF; cdr3_nt: TGTGCCAGCGTAGGCACACTAGAAGGAGATACGCAGTATTTT
clone_size: .; v_call: TRBV7-2; d_call: .; j_call: TRBJ2-7; cdr3_aa: CASSLGGSAYEQYF; cdr3_nt: TGTGCCAGCAGCTTAGGTGGTAGCGCCTACGAGCAGTACTTC
clone_size: .; v_call: TRBV20-1; d_call: .; j_call: TRBJ2-4; cdr3_aa: CSAPGPGASGDIQYF; cdr3_nt: TGCAGTGCACCGGGGCCGGGAGCGTCCGGGGACATTCAGTACTTC
clone_size: .; v_call: TRBV7-2; d_call: .; j_call: TRBJ2-3; cdr3_aa: CASSLAIGTRVDTQYF; cdr3_nt: TGTGCCAGCAGCTTAGCGATTGGGACGCGGGTAGATACGCAGTATTTT
clone_size: few; v_call: TRBV7-8; d_call: .; j_call: TRBJ2-5; cdr3_aa: CASTRSPAEETQYF; cdr3_nt: TGTGCCAGCACCAGATCGCCAGCGGAAGAGACCCAGTACTTC
clone_size: .; v_call: TRBV20-1; d_call: TRBD2; j_call: TRBJ2-7; cdr3_aa: CSASGGAIRVAGIFEQYF; cdr3_nt: TGCAGTGCTAGTGGGGGGGCTATTCGGGTAGCGGGAATCTTCGAGCAGTACTTC
clone_size: .; v_call: TRBV6-2/TRBV6-3; d_call: .; j_call: TRBJ2-1; cdr3_aa: CASMSGTVRPPYNEQFF; cdr3_nt: TGTGCCAGCATGAGCGGGACAGTCCGTCCCCCCTACAATGAGCAGTTCTTC
clone_size: medium-sized; v_call: TRBV6-1; d_call: TRBD1; j_call: TRBJ1-5; cdr3_aa: CASSEEGTGYQPQHF; cdr3_nt: TGTGCCAGCAGTGAAGAGGGGACAGGGTATCAGCCCCAGCATTTT
clone_size: .; v_call: TRBV28; d_call: .; j_call: TRBJ1-5; cdr3_aa: CASSPSGNQPQHF; cdr3_nt: TGTGCCAGCAGCCCATCAGGAAATCAGCCCCAGCATTTT
clone_size: .; v_call: TRBV5-1; d_call: TRBD1; j_call: TRBJ1-2; cdr3_aa: CASSLGQGGHYGYTF; cdr3_nt: TGCGCCAGCAGCTTGGGACAGGGTGGGCACTATGGCTACACCTTC
clone_size: .; v_call: TRBV20-1; d_call: .; j_call: TRBJ2-1; cdr3_aa: CSARIRDPRTYRDYNEQFF; cdr3_nt: TGCAGTGCTAGGATCCGGGACCCTAGGACTTATAGGGACTACAATGAGCAGTTCTTC
clone_size: .; v_call: TRBV27; d_call: TRBD1; j_call: TRBJ2-2; cdr3_aa: CASSLARGTGELFF; cdr3_nt: TGTGCCAGCAGTTTAGCCAGGGGGACCGGGGAGCTGTTTTTT
clone_size: few; v_call: TRBV6-1; d_call: TRBD1; j_call: TRBJ1-2; cdr3_aa: CASSETMTGGHSGYTF; cdr3_nt: TGTGCCAGCAGTGAAACCATGACAGGGGGGCACTCTGGCTACACCTTC
clone_size: once; v_call: TRBV7-9; d_call: .; j_call: TRBJ2-1; cdr3_aa: CASSSSRDPIYNEQFF; cdr3_nt: TGTGCCAGCAGCTCTAGCCGGGACCCCATCTACAATGAGCAGTTCTTC
clone_size: .; v_call: TRBV15; d_call: .; j_call: TRBJ2-6; cdr3_aa: CATSHGTGANVLTF; cdr3_nt: TGTGCCACCAGCCATGGAACTGGGGCCAACGTCCTGACTTTC
clone_size: few; v_call: TRBV18; d_call: .; j_call: TRBJ2-5; cdr3_aa: CASSPPTAGVGETQYF; cdr3_nt: TGTGCCAGCTCACCACCCACGGCAGGGGTAGGGGAGACCCAGTACTTC
clone_size: .; v_call: TRBV29-1; d_call: .; j_call: TRBJ2-1; cdr3_aa: CSVVVQNNEQFF; cdr3_nt: TGCAGCGTTGTCGTACAAAACAATGAGCAGTTCTTC